The following is a T cell receptor (beta chain) sequence with its context. Germline CDR1 reads MNHEY; CDR2 reads SVGAGI. The CDR3 totals 14 residues. Germline trimming cut 5 bases from V and 7 bases from J; bases unmatched to any gene: 9. This specimen belongs to a study of blood T cell repertoires in COVID-19. At the level of the study: PBMCs, B-cell-depleted T cells, or T cells were the source of the cDNA or gDNA that made up the material.

As originally analysed: Amplifying reference gene primers gave estimates of nucleated cell counts. The method was immunoSEQ multiplex PCR; TCRdb's version includes in-frame clones alone and lacks a portion of them. The V and J calls and clone size are taken from that table; D and trimming were inferred from the DNA. The table lists around 80,000 clones, 75% to 85% of them singletons. One Seattle source followed patients from active infection through their disease course. The receptor was derived from a man aged 50 to 59 with COVID-19, enrolled during active disease. The sample taken for sequencing was peripheral blood. The chain combines TRBV6-5 with TRBJ1-2, with 8 bases that match TRBD1. The CDR3 loop reads CASSRTGKVSGYTF. CDR3 in DNA: TGTGCCAGCAGTCGGACAGGGAAGGTTTCTGGCTACACCTTC.